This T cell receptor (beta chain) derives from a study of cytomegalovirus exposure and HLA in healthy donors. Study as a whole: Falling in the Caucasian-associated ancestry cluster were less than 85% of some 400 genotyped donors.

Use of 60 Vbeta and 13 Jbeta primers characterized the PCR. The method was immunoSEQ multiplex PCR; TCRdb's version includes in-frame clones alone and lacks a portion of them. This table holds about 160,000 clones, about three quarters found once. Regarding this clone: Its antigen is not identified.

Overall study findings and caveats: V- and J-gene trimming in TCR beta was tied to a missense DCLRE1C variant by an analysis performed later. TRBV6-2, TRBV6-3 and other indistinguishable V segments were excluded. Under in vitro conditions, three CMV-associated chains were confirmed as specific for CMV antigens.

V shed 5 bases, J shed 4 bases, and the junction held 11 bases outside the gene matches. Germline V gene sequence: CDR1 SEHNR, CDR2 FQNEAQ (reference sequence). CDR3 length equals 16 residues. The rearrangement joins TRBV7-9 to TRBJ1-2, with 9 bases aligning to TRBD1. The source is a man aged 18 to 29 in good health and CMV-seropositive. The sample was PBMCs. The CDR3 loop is CASSGLGQGEGYGYTF. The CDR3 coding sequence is TGTGCCAGCAGCGGGTTGGGACAGGGCGAGGGCTATGGCTACACCTTC.